The 17 T cell receptor beta chains below all came from one sample that was sequenced in a study of response to subunit inactivated influenza vaccine. Via MiXCR, TCRdb re-called the RT-PCR reads, giving one row per CDR3 protein. This sample has around 790,000 distinct CDR3 sequences, with around 21% found just once. The sequences come from PBMCs from blood, collected 5 to 6 days after vaccination. The receptor set was obtained from a man aged 45 to 65 who received an inactivated influenza vaccine.

As for this clonotype: The junction shows a germline mismatch at one end, possibly a read error. The chain couples TRBV12-3 or TRBV12-4 to TRBJ2-1, with 8 bases aligning to TRBD2. The CDR3 extends over 19 amino acids. The CDR3 nucleotides read TGTGCCTGCAGTTTTTCAGGGAACGGGAGGGCCGTGTTAAGCAATGAGCAGTTCTTC. This gives the protein CACSFSGNGRAVLSNEQFF.

This clonotype was recorded many times. V usage is TRBV7-2 and J usage is TRBJ1-5, with 7 positions matching TRBD1. This CDR3 has 13 amino acids. After removal of 3 bases from V and 7 bases from J, the junction contained 3 bases not matched to a gene. Germline CDR1 reads SGHTA; CDR2 reads FQGNSA. The CDR3 DNA is TGTGCCAGCAGCTTGACAGGGTCCCAGCCCCAGCATTTT. Protein product: CASSLTGSQPQHF.

The chain joins TRBV5-6 to TRBJ1-4; D possibly corresponds to TRBD1 (5 bases). V shed 2 bases and J shed 3 bases, with 8 bases lying between them. The CDR3 is made up of 14 amino acids. Germline CDR1 and CDR2: SGHDT and YYEEEE. As DNA, the CDR3 is TGTGCCAGCAGCTTTGGGGCTGCTAATGAAAAACTGTTTTTT. This codes for CASSFGAANEKLFF.

The sample holds a few counts of this clonotype. This chain links TRBV7-2 with TRBJ1-2; D possibly corresponds to TRBD1 (5 bases). CDR3 length: 14 residues. Deletions cut 0 bases from V and 4 bases from J, with 9 bases between. The germline V gene has CDR1 SGHTA and CDR2 FQGNSA. This chain's CDR3 is CASSLAETAYGYTF. The CDR3 DNA sequence: TGTGCCAGCAGCTTAGCGGAGACAGCCTATGGCTACACCTTC.

The rearrangement uses TRBV6-2 or TRBV6-3 and TRBJ1-3; 7 nucleotides agree with TRBD1. Germline values: CDR1 MNHEY, CDR2 SVGEGT. The trim removed 5 bases at V and 1 base at J, leaving 5 bases unmatched. The CDR3 is 15 amino acids. The CDR3 nucleotides read TGTGCCAGCAGTGCGACAGGGACGTCTGGAAACACCATATATTTT. It encodes CASSATGTSGNTIYF.

This clonotype has just a few counts. The rearrangement uses TRBV20-1 and TRBJ1-1, with D perhaps TRBD1 (5 bases). This CDR3 region has 11 residues. V lost 3 bases and J lost 10, with 12 bases in between. The V gene's germline CDR1 is DFQATT and CDR2 SNEGSKA (reference sequence). The CDR3 coding sequence is TGCAGTGCTAGCGCAGGGAGTTCAGCTTTCTTT. Protein sequence: CSASAGSSAFF.

The rearrangement joins TRBV7-2 to TRBJ1-5; TRBD1 agrees at 7 bases. The CDR3 length is 15 residues. Germline assignment: CDR1 SGHTA and CDR2 FQGNSA. The J segment lost 3 bases and the V segment lost 4 bases, leaving 6 bases of the junction unmatched. In nucleotides, the CDR3 is TGTGCCAGCAGCTCGGGACAGACTCTCAATCAGCCCCAGCATTTT. Translating it yields CASSSGQTLNQPQHF.

The gene calls are TRBV9 and TRBJ2-7; the match to TRBD2 covers 15 bases. The CDR3 has 18 residues. J lost 3 bases, V lost 0 bases, and 7 bases had no gene match. Germline V gene sequence: CDR1 SGDLS, CDR2 YYNGEE. The CDR3, as DNA: TGTGCCAGCAGCGTAGCAGGGACTAGCGGGAGGAACAGCTACGAGCAGTACTTC. It is translated as CASSVAGTSGRNSYEQYF.

The CDR3 DNA sequence: TGTGCCAGCAGCTCGGGACTAGCGGGAAACTACGAGCAGTACTTC. Translated, it gives CASSSGLAGNYEQYF. This chain uses TRBV7-4 with TRBJ2-7; 13 bases fit TRBD2. V gave up 4 bases and J gave up 3 bases; unmatched junction bases: 3. CDR1 SGHVT and CDR2 SQSDAQ come from the germline V gene. CDR3 length equals 15 residues.

In its sample, this clonotype was seen many times. The chain carries TRBV10-3 and TRBJ2-7; D gene uncertain. V lost 10 bases to trimming and J lost 3 bases, with 13 bases between them. CDR1 and CDR2 from the germline V gene are ENHRY and SYGVKD. The CDR3 covers 12 residues. CDR3 DNA sequence: TGTGCCACCCTCTCCCTCGGCTACGAGCAGTACTTC. Protein sequence: CATLSLGYEQYF.

This sequence joins TRBV29-1 and TRBJ2-7; tentative D call: TRBD1 (5 bases). Trimming pared 6 bases from V and 2 bases from J, leaving 11 bases between. This CDR3 has 12 residues. The V gene's germline CDR1 is SQVTM and CDR2 ANQGSEA. The CDR3 reads CSVAEDTYEQYF. The CDR3 DNA is TGCAGCGTGGCCGAGGACACCTACGAGCAGTACTTC.

In this sample, this clonotype turned up a few times. The chain is built from TRBV4-1 and TRBJ2-7; TRBD1 might be the D (5 bases). Germline lookup yields CDR1 MGHRA and CDR2 YSYEKL. The CDR3 consists of 16 residues. V gave up 0 bases and J gave up 2 bases, with 14 bases separating them. The CDR3 region is CASSQDYRTKTYEQYF. The DNA for the CDR3 is TGCGCCAGCAGCCAAGACTATCGGACAAAAACCTACGAGCAGTACTTC.

This chain uses TRBV27 with TRBJ2-1; 11 bases fit TRBD2. The germline gives CDR1 MNHEY, CDR2 SMNVEV (reference sequence). The CDR3 spans 14 residues. V lost 5 bases and J lost 6; bases outside the gene matches: 3. For the CDR3, the DNA is TGTGCCAGCAGTACTAGCGGGGGATTCAATGAGCAGTTCTTC. Its protein product is CASSTSGGFNEQFF.

This chain joins TRBV27 and TRBJ2-7; D may be TRBD2 (7 bases). This CDR3 is 15 amino acids long. The germline V gene encodes CDR1 MNHEY and CDR2 SMNVEV (reference sequence). Trimming shortened V by 2 bases and J by 3 bases, and 14 bases separated the two germline ends. CDR3 sequence reads: CASSLRRGLRYEQYF. The DNA for the CDR3 is TGTGCCAGCAGTTTAAGGCGGGGGCTCCGCTACGAGCAGTACTTC.

The V and J genes are TRBV4-2 and TRBJ1-5; D ambiguous. From germline, CDR1 is LGHNA and CDR2 YNFKEQ. The V end was cut by 0 bases, the J end by 9 bases, with 15 bases between. CDR3 size: 15 residues. For the CDR3, the DNA is TGTGCCAGCAGCCAAGATCCAGAGAGTCAGTGGCCCCAGCATTTT. This translates into CASSQDPESQWPQHF.

At least ten counts were recorded for this clonotype. This rearrangement joins TRBV29-1 to TRBJ2-1; no clear D gene. Germline V gene data show CDR1 as SQVTM and CDR2 as ANQGSEA. Trimming cost V 6 bases and J 0 bases, with 12 bases left between them. The length of the CDR3 is 14 residues. CDR3 protein: CSVGSANSYNEQFF. CDR3 DNA: TGCAGCGTGGGCTCAGCCAACTCCTACAATGAGCAGTTCTTC.

This clonotype was picked up a small number of times. The rearrangement uses TRBV7-2 and TRBJ2-5, with 9 bases aligning to TRBD2. CDR3 size: 16 residues. Germline V gene lookup returns CDR1 SGHTA and CDR2 FQGNSA. The junction had 9 bases not matched to a gene; V was cut back by 4 bases and J by 3 bases. The CDR3 DNA reads as TGTGCCAGCAGCTCTTGGGGCGGGGGGGCCGAAGAGACCCAGTACTTC. It translates to CASSSWGGGAEETQYF. Using reference TRBV7-2 and TRBJ2-5 for the parts outside the CDR3, the full variable domain is GAGVSQSPSNKVTEKGKDVELRCDPISGHTALYWYRQSLGQGLEFLIYFQGNSAPDKSGLPSDRFSAERTGGSVSTLTIQRTQQEDSAVYLCASSSWGGGAEETQYFGPGTRLLVL.